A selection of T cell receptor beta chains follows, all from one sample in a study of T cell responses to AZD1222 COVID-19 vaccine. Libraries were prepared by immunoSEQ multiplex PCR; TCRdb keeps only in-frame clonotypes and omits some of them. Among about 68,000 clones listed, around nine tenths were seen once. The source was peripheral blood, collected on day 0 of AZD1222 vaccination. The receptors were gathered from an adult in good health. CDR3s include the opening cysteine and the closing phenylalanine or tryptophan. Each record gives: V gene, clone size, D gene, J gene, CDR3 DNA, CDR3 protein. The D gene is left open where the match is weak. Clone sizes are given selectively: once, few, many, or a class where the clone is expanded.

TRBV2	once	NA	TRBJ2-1	TGTGCCAGCAGTGGGGCCAGCGAGCAGTTCTTC	CASSGASEQFF
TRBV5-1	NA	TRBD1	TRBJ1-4	TGCGCCAGCAGCGCAGGACAGGATGAAAAACTGTTTTTT	CASSAGQDEKLFF
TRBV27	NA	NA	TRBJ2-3	TGTGCCAGCAGTTTCTCAGCGGGCACAGATACGCAGTATTTT	CASSFSAGTDTQYF
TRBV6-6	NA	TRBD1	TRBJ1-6	TGTGCCAGCAGTCTCCCGGGACAGGGCAATTCACCCCTCCACTTT	CASSLPGQGNSPLHF
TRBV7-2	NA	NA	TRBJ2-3	TGTGCCAGCAGCTTAGTAGGAGGCAGGGTGAAGGATACGCAGTATTTT	CASSLVGGRVKDTQYF
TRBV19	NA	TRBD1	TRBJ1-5	TGTGCCAGTAGTATAAGGTCCGCTCCTGACAGGGCGAATCAGCCCCAGCATTTT	CASSIRSAPDRANQPQHF
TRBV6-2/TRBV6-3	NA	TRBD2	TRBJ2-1	TGTGCCAGCAGTTACGTGTCGGGAGGGCCCAATGAGCAGTTCTTC	CASSYVSGGPNEQFF
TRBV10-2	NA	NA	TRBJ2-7	TGCGCCAGCAGTGAGCCAGCTTCCTACGAGCAGTACTTC	CASSEPASYEQYF
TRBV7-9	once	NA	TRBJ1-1	TGTGCCAGCAGCTTAATGAACGCTGAAGCTTTCTTT	CASSLMNAEAFF
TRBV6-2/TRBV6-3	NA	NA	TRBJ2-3	TGTGCCAGCAGTTACGATGTACGGGATTTTGGGCGGAGCACAGATACGCAGTATTTT	CASSYDVRDFGRSTDTQYF
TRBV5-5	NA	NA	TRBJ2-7	TGTGCCAGCAGCTTGGAATCTTCCTACGAGCAGTACTTC	CASSLESSYEQYF
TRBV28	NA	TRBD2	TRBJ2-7	TGTGCCAGCAGTATAAGACTAGCGGACTACGAGCAGTACTTC	CASSIRLADYEQYF
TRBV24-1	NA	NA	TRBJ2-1	TGTGCCACCAGTGATTTTAAGGGACGGGACCCGCCCTACAATGAGCAGTTCTTC	CATSDFKGRDPPYNEQFF
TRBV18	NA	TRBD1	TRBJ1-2	TGTGCCAGCTCACCAGACGGGACAGGGAGATTGGGCTACACCTTC	CASSPDGTGRLGYTF
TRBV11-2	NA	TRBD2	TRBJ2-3	TGTGCCAGCAGCTCATCTAGCGGGAGCACAGATACGCAGTATTTT	CASSSSSGSTDTQYF
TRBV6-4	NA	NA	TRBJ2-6	TGTGCCAGCAGTGCCCTTGGAGGGGACGGGGCCAACGTCCTGACTTTC	CASSALGGDGANVLTF
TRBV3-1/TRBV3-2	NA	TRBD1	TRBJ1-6	TGTGCCAGCAGCCAAGGACAGGGGGGTTATTCACCCCTCCACTTT	CASSQGQGGYSPLHF
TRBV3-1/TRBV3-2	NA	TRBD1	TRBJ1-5	TGTGCCAGCAGCCCAGAGGGACAGTCGCTAATCAGCCCCCAGCATTTT	CASSPEGQSLISPQHF
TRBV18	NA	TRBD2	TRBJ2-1	TGTGCCAGCTCACCACTGCCTAGCGGGAGCTGGTCCTACAATGAGCAGTTCTTC	CASSPLPSGSWSYNEQFF
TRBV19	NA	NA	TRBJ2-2	TGTGCCAGTAGTATACGAGACAGGGAACTACACCTCGGGGGAGGTGGGAACACCGGGGAGCTGTTTTTT	CASSIRDRELHLGGGGNTGELFF
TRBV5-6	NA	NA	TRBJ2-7	TGTGCCAGCAGCCCGACCGGGGCCCGTACCTACGAGCAGTACTTC	CASSPTGARTYEQYF
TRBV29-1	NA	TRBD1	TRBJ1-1	TGCAGCGTTGCTTCGGACAGGCACACTGAAGCTTTCTTT	CSVASDRHTEAFF
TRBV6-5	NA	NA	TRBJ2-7	TGTGCCAGCAGAAAAACAGGGTACGGCTACGAGCAGTACTTC	CASRKTGYGYEQYF
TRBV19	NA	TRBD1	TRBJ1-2	TGTGCCAGTCGACAGGGGGCTAGCTACACCTTC	CASRQGASYTF
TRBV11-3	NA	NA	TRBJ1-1	TGTGCCAGCAGCCCAGGGGAGTACACTGAAGCTTTCTTT	CASSPGEYTEAFF
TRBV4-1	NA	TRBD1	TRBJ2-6	TGCGCCAGCAGCCCTGACAGGGGGCGGGGGGCCAACGTCCTGACTTTC	CASSPDRGRGANVLTF
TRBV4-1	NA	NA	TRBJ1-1	TGCGCCAGCAGCCAAGGACGTAACACTGAAGCTTTCTTT	CASSQGRNTEAFF
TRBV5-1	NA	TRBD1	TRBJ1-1	TGCGCCAGCAGCTTGGTTTCGGGACAGGGGCAAACTGAAGCTTTCTTT	CASSLVSGQGQTEAFF